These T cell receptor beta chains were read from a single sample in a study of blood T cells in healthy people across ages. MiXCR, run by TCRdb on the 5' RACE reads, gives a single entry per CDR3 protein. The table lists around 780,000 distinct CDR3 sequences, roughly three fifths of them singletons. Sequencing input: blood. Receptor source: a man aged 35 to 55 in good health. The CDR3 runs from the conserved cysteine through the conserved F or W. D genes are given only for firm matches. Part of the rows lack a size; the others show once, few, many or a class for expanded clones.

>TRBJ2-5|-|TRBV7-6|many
CASSLNSGKTQYF
TGTGCCAGCAGCTTAAACTCCGGAAAGACCCAGTACTTC
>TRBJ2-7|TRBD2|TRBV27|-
CASTTAAGPTYEQYF
TGTGCCAGCACCACCGCAGCGGGACCAACCTACGAGCAGTACTTC
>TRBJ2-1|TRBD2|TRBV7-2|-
CASSFGTSGRPSWFF
TGTGCCAGCAGCTTTGGGACTAGCGGGAGGCCTTCCTGGTTCTTC
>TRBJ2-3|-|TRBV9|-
CASSEYGGSNTQYF
TGTGCCAGCAGCGAGTACGGGGGTTCGAATACGCAGTATTTT
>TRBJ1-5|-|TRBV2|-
CASSGEASNQPQHF
TGTGCCAGCAGTGGGGAGGCTAGCAATCAGCCCCAGCATTTT
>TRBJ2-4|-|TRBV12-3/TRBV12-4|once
CASSLERAKDKNIQYF
TGTGCCAGCAGTTTAGAAAGGGCGAAGGACAAAAACATTCAGTACTTC
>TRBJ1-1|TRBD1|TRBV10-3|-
CAISAGTVNTEAFF
TGTGCCATCAGTGCCGGGACAGTGAACACTGAAGCTTTCTTT
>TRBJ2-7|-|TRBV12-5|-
CASGSPNRRYNEQYF
TGTGCTAGTGGTTCCCCCAACAGGAGGTACAATGAGCAGTACTTC
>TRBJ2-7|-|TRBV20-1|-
CSASAETPYNEQYF
TGCAGTGCTAGTGCCGAGACCCCCTACAATGAGCAGTACTTC
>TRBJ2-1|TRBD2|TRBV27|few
CASSAGTTYNEQFF
TGTGCCAGCAGTGCCGGGACTACCTACAATGAGCAGTTCTTC
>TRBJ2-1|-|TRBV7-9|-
CASSLPGVHNEQFF
TGTGCCAGCAGCTTACCGGGGGTACACAATGAGCAGTTCTTC
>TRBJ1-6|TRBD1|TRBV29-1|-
CSVATGVDSPLHF
TGCAGCGTCGCCACAGGGGTGGATTCACCCCTCCACTTT
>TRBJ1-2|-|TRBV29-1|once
CSVKGYGYTF
TGCAGCGTTAAGGGCTATGGCTACACCTTC
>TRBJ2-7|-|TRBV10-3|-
CAISESRQGTYYEQYF
TGTGCCATCAGTGAGTCGAGGCAGGGCACTTACTACGAGCAGTACTTC
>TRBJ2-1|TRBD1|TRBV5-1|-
CASSLGSGQPSTNEQFF
TGCGCCAGCAGCTTGGGCTCGGGACAGCCCTCCACCAATGAGCAGTTCTTC
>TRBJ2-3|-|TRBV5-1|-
CANSFGQGTDTQYF
TGCGCCAACAGCTTCGGGCAGGGGACAGATACGCAGTATTTT
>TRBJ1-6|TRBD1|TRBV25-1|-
CASSASTGPGSPLHF
TGTGCCAGCAGTGCCTCGACAGGGCCTGGTTCACCCCTCCACTTT
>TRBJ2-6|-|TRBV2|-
CASSDPAGASSSGANVLTF
TGTGCCAGCAGTGACCCGGCCGGAGCATCTAGCTCTGGGGCCAACGTCCTGACTTTC
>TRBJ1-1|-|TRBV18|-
CASSRVENTEAFF
TGTGCCAGCTCAAGGGTGGAGAACACTGAAGCTTTCTTT
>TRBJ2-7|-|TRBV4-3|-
CASSQETNFYEQYF
TGCGCCAGCAGCCAAGAGACAAATTTCTACGAGCAGTACTTC
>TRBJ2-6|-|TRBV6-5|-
CASSRDTASGANVLTF
TGTGCCAGCAGTCGGGACACCGCCTCTGGGGCCAACGTCCTGACTTTC
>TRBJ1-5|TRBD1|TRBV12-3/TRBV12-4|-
CASNPGTGVGNQPQHF
TGTGCCAGCAACCCCGGGACAGGGGTGGGCAATCAGCCCCAGCATTTT
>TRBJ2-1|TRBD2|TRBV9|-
CASSVEASGRWDEQFF
TGTGCCAGCAGCGTAGAAGCCAGCGGGAGGTGGGATGAGCAGTTCTTC
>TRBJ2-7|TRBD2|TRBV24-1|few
CATSDPLAGGVYNEQYF
TGTGCCACCAGTGATCCTTTAGCGGGAGGGGTTTACAATGAGCAGTACTTC
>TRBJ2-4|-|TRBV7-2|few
CASSLVSQGWGLGNIQYF
TGTGCCAGCAGCTTAGTCTCGCAGGGGTGGGGGTTAGGCAACATTCAGTACTTC
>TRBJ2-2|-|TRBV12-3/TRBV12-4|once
CASTGNTGELFF
TGTGCCAGTACGGGGAACACCGGGGAGCTGTTTTTT
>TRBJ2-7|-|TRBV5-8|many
CASSLGPGTYEQYF
TGTGCCAGCAGCTTGGGTCCGGGGACCTACGAGCAGTACTTC
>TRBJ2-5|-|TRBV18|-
CASSPNYQETQYF
TGTGCCAGCTCACCGAACTACCAAGAGACCCAGTACTTC
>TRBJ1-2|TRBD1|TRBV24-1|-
CATPGGGRWDYGYTF
TGTGCCACTCCAGGAGGGGGCCGTTGGGACTATGGCTACACCTTC
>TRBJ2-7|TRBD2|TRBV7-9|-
CASSSSGRAGYEQYF
TGTGCCAGCAGCTCGAGCGGGAGGGCCGGCTACGAGCAGTACTTC
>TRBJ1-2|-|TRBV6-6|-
CASSGDRSRYTF
TGTGCCAGCAGCGGTGACAGGTCGCGCTACACCTTC
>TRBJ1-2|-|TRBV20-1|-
CSAQHTGFAGYTF
TGCAGTGCACAACATACAGGGTTCGCAGGCTACACCTTC
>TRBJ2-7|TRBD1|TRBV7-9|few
CASSPLRTGGYEQYF
TGTGCCAGCAGCCCATTAAGGACAGGTGGATACGAGCAGTACTTC
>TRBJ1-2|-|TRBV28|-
CASSFQSYGYTF
TGTGCCAGCAGTTTTCAGTCCTATGGCTACACCTTC
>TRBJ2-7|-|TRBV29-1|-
CSVYGQDDEQYF
TGCAGCGTTTATGGCCAGGACGACGAGCAGTACTTC
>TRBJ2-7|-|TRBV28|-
CASSIGTASYEQYF
TGTGCCAGCAGTATTGGGACCGCTTCCTACGAGCAGTACTTC
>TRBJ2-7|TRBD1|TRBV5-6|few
CASSLDRTGLGSQYF
TGTGCCAGCAGCTTAGATCGGACAGGCCTCGGGTCCCAGTACTTC
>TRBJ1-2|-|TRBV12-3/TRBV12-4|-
CASSFAGSGDGYTF
TGTGCCAGCAGTTTTGCGGGTTCTGGGGATGGCTACACCTTC
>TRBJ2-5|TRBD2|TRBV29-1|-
CSVNLGLSEQYF
TGCAGCGTTAACCTGGGACTATCGGAGCAGTACTTC
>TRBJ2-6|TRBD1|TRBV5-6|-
CASSRLTGDPGANVLTF
TGTGCCAGCAGCCGGCTAACAGGGGATCCTGGGGCCAACGTCCTGACTTTC
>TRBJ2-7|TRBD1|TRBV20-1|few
CSANPGTGHNEQYF
TGCAGTGCAAATCCCGGGACAGGGCACAACGAGCAGTACTTC
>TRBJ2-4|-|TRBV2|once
CASRDHKGIQYF
TGTGCCAGCCGGGACCACAAGGGCATTCAGTACTTC
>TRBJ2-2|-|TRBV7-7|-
CASSLVGTPGTGELFF
TGTGCCAGCAGCTTAGTGGGCACCCCGGGCACCGGGGAGCTGTTTTTT
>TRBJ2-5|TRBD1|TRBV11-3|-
CASSPAGGTSWAEQYF
TGTGCCAGCAGCCCCGCAGGGGGAACCTCTTGGGCTGAGCAGTACTTC
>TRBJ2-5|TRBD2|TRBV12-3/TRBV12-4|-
CASSIGAGGNQETQYF
TGTGCCAGCAGTATAGGAGCGGGAGGCAACCAAGAGACCCAGTACTTC
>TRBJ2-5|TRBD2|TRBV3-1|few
CASSLRLAGVQETQYF
TGTGCCAGCAGCCTCCGACTAGCGGGAGTGCAAGAGACCCAGTACTTC